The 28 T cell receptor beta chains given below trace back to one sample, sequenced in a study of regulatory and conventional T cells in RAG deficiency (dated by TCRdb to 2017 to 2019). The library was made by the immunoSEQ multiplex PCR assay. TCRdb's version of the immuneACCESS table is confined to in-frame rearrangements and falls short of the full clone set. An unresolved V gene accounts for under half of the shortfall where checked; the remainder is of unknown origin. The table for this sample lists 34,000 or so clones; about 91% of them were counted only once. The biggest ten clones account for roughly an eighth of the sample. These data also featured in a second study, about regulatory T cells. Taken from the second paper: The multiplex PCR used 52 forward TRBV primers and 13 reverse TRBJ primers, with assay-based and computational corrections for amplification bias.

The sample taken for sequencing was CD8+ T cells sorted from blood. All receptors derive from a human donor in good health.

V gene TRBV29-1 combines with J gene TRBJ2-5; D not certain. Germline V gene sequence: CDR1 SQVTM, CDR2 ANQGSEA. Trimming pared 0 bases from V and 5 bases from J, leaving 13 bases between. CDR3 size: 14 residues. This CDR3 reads CSVEDPGPFETQYF. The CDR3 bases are TGCAGCGTTGAAGATCCCGGTCCCTTTGAGACCCAGTACTTC.

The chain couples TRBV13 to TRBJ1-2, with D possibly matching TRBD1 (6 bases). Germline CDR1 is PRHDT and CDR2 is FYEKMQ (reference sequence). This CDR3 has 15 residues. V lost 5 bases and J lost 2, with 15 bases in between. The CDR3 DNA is TGTGCCAGCAGCCCCTCAGCTCAGGGGAACTATGGCTACACCTTC. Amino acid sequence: CASSPSAQGNYGYTF.

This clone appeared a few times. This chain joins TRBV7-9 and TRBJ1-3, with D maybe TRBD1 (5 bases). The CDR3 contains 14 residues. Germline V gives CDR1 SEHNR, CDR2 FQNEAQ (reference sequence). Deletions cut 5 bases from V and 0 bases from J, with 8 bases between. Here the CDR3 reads CASSTGHSGNTIYF. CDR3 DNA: TGTGCCAGCAGCACCGGACACTCTGGAAACACCATATATTTT.

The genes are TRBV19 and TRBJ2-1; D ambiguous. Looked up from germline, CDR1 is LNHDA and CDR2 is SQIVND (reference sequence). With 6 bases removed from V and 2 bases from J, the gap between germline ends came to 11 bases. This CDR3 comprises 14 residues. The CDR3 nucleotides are TGTGCCAGTAGAAAAAAGACAACCTACAATGAGCAGTTCTTC. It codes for CASRKKTTYNEQFF. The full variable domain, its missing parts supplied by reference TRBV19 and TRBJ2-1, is DGGITQSPKYLFRKEGQNVTLSCEQNLNHDAMYWYRQDPGQGLRLIYYSQIVNDFQKGDIAEGYSVSREKKESFPLTVTSAQKNPTAFYLCASRKKTTYNEQFFGPGTRLTVL.

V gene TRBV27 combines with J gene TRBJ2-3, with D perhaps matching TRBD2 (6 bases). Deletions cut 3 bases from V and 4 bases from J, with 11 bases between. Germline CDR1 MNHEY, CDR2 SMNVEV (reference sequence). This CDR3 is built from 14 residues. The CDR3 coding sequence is TGTGCCAGCAGTTTCCGCTTAGCGGCAGATACGCAGTATTTT. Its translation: CASSFRLAADTQYF.

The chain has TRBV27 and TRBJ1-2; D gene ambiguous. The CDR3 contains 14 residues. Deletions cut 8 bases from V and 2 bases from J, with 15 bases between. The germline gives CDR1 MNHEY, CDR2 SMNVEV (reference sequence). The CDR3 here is CASGSPRINYGYTF. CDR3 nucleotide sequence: TGTGCCAGCGGTTCCCCGAGGATAAACTATGGCTACACCTTC.

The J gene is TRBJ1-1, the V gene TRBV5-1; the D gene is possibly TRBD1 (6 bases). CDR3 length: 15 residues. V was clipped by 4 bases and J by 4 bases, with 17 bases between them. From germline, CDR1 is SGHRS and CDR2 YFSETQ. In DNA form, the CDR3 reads TGCGCCAGCAGCCCCCGACAGGAGGGTGTCACTGAAGCTTTCTTT. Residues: CASSPRQEGVTEAFF.

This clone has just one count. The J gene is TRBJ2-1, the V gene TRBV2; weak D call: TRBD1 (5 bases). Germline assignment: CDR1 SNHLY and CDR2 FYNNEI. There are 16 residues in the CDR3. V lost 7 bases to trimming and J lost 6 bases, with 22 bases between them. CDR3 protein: CASTVMGLQGFNEQFF. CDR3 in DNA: TGTGCCAGCACCGTAATGGGTTTGCAGGGTTTCAATGAGCAGTTCTTC. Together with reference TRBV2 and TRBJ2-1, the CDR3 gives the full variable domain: EPEVTQTPSHQVTQMGQEVILRCVPISNHLYFYWYRQILGQKVEFLVSFYNNEISEKSEIFDDQFSVERPDGSNFTLKIRSTKLEDSAMYFCASTVMGLQGFNEQFFGPGTRLTVL.

The CDR3: CASSPGRARPDTQYF. The DNA for the CDR3 is TGCGCCAGCAGCCCGGGGAGGGCCCGACCAGATACGCAGTATTTT. The chain joins TRBV5-1 to TRBJ2-3, with 7 nucleotides matching TRBD2. Germline loops: CDR1 SGHRS, CDR2 YFSETQ. With 4 bases clipped from V and 4 bases from J, the junction kept 9 bases outside the gene matches. This CDR3 has 15 residues.

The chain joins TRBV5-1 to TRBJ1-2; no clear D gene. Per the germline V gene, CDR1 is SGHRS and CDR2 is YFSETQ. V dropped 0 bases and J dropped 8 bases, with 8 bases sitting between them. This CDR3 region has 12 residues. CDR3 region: CASSLEGGGYTF. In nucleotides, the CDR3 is TGCGCCAGCAGCTTGGAAGGTGGAGGCTACACCTTC.

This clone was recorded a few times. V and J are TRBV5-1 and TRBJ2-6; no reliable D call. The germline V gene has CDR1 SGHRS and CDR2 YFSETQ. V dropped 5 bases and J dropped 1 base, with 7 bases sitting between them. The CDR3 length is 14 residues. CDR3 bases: TGCGCCAGCAGGTTGAGGTCTGGGGCCAACGTCCTGACTTTC. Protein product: CASRLRSGANVLTF. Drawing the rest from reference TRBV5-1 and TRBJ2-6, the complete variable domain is KAGVTQTPRYLIKTRGQQVTLSCSPISGHRSVSWYQQTPGQGLQFLFEYFSETQRNKGNFPGRFSGRQFSNSRSEMNVSTLELGDSALYLCASRLRSGANVLTFGAGSRLTVL.

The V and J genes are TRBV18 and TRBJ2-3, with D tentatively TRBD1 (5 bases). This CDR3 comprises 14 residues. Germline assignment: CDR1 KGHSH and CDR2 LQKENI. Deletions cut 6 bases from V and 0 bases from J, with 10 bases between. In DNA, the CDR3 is TGTGCCAGCTCCTCCAGGGTTAGCACAGATACGCAGTATTTT. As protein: CASSSRVSTDTQYF.

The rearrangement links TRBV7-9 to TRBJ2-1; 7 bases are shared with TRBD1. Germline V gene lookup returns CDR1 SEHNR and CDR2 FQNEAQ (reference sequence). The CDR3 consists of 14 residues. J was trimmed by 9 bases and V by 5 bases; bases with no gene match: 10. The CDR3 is CASSQGQPEGEQFF. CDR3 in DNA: TGTGCCAGCAGCCAGGGACAGCCCGAGGGTGAGCAGTTCTTC.

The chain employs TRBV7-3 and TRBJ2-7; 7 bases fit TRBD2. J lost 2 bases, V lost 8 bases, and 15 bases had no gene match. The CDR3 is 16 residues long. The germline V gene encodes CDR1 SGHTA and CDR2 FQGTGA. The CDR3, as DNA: TGTGCCAGCGGACTCCTCGGTGGGGGGACTACCTACGAGCAGTACTTC. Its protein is CASGLLGGGTTYEQYF.

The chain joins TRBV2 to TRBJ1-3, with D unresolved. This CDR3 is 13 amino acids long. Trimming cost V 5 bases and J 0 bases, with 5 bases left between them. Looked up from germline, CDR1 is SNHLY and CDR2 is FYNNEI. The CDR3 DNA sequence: TGTGCCAGCAGTAAAAGCTCTGGAAACACCATATATTTT. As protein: CASSKSSGNTIYF.

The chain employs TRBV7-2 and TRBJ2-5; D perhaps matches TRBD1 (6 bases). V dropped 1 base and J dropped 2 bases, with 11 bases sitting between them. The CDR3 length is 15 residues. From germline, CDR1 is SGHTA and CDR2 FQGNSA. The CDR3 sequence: CASSLVVTGQETQYF. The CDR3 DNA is TGTGCCAGCAGCTTAGTGGTGACAGGACAAGAGACCCAGTACTTC.

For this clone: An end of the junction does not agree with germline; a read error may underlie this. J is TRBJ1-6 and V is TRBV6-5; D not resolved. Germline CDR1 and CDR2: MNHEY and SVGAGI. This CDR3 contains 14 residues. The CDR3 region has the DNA TGTGCCGGCAGTCCTCTGATGTATAATTCACCCCTCCACTTT. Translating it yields CAGSPLMYNSPLHF.

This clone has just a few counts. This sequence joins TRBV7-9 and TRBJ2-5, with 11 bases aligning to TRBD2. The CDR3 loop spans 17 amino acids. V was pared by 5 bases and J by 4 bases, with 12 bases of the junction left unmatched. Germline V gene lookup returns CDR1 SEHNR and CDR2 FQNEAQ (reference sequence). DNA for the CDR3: TGTGCCAGCAGCCCGAGGACTAGCGGGTACCGAGGAGAGACCCAGTACTTC. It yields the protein CASSPRTSGYRGETQYF.

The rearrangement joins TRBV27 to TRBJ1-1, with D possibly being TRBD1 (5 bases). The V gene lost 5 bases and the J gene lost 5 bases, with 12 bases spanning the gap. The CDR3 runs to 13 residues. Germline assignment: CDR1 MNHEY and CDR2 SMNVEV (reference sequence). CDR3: CASSRDRGTEAFF. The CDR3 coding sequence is TGTGCCAGCAGTCGAGACAGAGGAACTGAAGCTTTCTTT.

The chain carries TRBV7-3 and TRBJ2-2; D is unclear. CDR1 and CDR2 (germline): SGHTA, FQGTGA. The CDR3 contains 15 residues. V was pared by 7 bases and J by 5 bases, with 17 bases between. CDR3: CASTPNTGTTGELFF. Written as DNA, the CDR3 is TGTGCCAGCACCCCAAATACGGGTACTACCGGGGAGCTGTTTTTT.

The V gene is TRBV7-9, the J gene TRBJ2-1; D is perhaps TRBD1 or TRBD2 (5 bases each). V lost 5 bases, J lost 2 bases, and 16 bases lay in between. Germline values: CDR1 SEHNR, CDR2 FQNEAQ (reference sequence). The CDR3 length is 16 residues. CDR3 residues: CASSPHLGTTYNEQFF. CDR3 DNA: TGTGCCAGCAGCCCACACCTCGGGACGACCTACAATGAGCAGTTCTTC.

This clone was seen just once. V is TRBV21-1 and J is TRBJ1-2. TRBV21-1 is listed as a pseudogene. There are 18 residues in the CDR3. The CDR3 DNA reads TGTGCCAGCAGCAAAGGTGGGGAGGGGATGGGACCTAACTATGGCTACACCTTC. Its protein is CASSKGGEGMGPNYGYTF.

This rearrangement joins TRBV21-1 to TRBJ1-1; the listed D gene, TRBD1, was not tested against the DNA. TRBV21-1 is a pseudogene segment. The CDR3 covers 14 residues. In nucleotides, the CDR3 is TGTGCCAGCAGCAAGGGCAGGGTGAACACTGAAGCTTTCTTT. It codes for CASSKGRVNTEAFF.

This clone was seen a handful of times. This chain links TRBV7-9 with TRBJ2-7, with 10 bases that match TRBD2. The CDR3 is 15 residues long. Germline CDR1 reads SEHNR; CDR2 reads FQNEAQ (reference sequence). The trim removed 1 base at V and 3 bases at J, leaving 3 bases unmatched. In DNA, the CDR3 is TGTGCCAGCAGCTTAGGTAGCGGGAGGCACTACGAGCAGTACTTC. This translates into CASSLGSGRHYEQYF.

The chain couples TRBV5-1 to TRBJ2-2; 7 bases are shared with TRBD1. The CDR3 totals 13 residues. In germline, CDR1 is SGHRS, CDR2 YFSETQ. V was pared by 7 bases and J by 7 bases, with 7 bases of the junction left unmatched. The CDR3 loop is CASQDRVGGELFF. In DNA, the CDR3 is TGCGCCAGCCAAGACAGGGTTGGCGGGGAGCTGTTTTTT. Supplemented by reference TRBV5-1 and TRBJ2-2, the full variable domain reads KAGVTQTPRYLIKTRGQQVTLSCSPISGHRSVSWYQQTPGQGLQFLFEYFSETQRNKGNFPGRFSGRQFSNSRSEMNVSTLELGDSALYLCASQDRVGGELFFGEGSRLTVL.

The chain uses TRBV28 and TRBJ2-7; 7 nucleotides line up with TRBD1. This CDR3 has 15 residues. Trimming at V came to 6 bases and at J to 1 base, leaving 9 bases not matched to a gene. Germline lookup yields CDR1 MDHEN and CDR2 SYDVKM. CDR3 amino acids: CASSIGQEESYEQYF. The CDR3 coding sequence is TGTGCCAGCAGCATAGGACAGGAGGAGTCCTACGAGCAGTACTTC. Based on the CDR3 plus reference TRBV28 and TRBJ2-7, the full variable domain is DVKVTQSSRYLVKRTGEKVFLECVQDMDHENMFWYRQDPGLGLRLIYFSYDVKMKEKGDIPEGYSVSREKKERFSLILESASTNQTSMYLCASSIGQEESYEQYFGPGTRLTVT.

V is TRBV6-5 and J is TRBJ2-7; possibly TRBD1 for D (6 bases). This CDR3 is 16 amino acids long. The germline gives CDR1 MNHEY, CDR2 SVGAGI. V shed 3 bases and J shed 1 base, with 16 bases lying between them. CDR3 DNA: TGTGCCAGCAGTTATGGTTTGGGACATAGATCCTACGAGCAGTACTTC. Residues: CASSYGLGHRSYEQYF.

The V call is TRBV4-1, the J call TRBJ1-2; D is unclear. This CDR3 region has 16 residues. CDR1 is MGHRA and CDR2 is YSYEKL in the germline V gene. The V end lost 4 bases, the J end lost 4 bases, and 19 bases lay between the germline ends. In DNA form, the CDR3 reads TGCGCCAGCAGCCCGAGCCAATTAAGGGAGGGCTATGGCTACACCTTC. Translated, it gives CASSPSQLREGYGYTF.